This TCR beta chain derives from a study of monozygotic twins with inflammatory bowel disease (dated by TCRdb to the late 2010s). The study in broad terms: In total, 30 or so monozygotic twin pairs made up the full study: 19 Danish pairs, all IBD-discordant, plus nine German pairs, of which four were IBD-concordant and five were IBD-discordant. The search for disease-associated traits relied mainly on comparing, within discordant pairs, IBD patients with their genetically identical healthy co-twins. Each individual had, on average, about 151 000 unique TCRalpha sequences and 181 000 unique TCRbeta sequences available for analysis.

Receptor amplification or capture employed 5' RACE. Preparation of each TCR library used approximately 3,700 ng of total RNA. cDNA was synthesized with SMARTScribe reverse transcriptase in eight separate reactions per sample. During cDNA synthesis, template switching introduced unique molecular identifiers that contained a 6-nucleotide sample barcode. Two nested PCRs of approximately 16 and 9 cycles amplified the TCRalpha and TCRbeta cDNA, and bead purification followed each PCR. Before amplification, the cDNA was both treated with uracil DNA-glycosylase and purified with the QIAquick PCR purification kit. In the second PCR, Illumina TruSeq-compatible adapters and sample-specific barcodes were added. TapeStation and Qubit were used to check library quality and concentration, and about 4.5 ng of each library was pooled. The pooled libraries were sequenced with 2 x 100 bp reads and custom sequencing primers on an Illumina HiSeq2500 single-index Rapid Run. Turning to the authors' computational methods: MiGEC version 1.2.6 was used for UMI-based consensus assembly, which corrected PCR and sequencing errors. MiXCR version 2.1.1 handled V(D)J alignment, clonotype assembly and CDR3 extraction. To normalise gene usage, clonotype sharing and MAIT/NKT TCR abundance, the analysis used the top 1000, 10 000 and 20 000 clonotypes per sample. Diversity was computed as the inverse Simpson index with the vegan R package after downsampling to 27 000 UMIs. Paired Mann-Whitney U tests on discordant twin pairs were used, with Benjamini-Hochberg multiple-testing correction. The reads, reprocessed by TCRdb, yield one row per CDR3 protein sequence and no DNA. TCRdb's processing, not the authors', yielded these V and J calls. The table held for this sample gives 200,000 to 250,000 distinct CDR3 sequences. The ten largest clones represent more than 7.5% of the sample.

From each donor, a roughly 2.6 ml peripheral blood sample was collected into PAXgene tubes and stored at -80 degrees C. Total RNA was isolated from whole blood with the PAXgene blood miRNA kit on an automated QIAcube, without T cell sorting. Peripheral blood from monozygotic twin pairs who were concordant or discordant for inflammatory bowel disease underwent deep TCRalpha and TCRbeta repertoire profiling using unique molecular barcoding. For every twin pair, smoking habits were documented, and each individual was categorised as a current, former or never smoker. Comment on this clonotype: Its antigen specificity is not known.

Overall study results and their limits: Measured by the inverse Simpson index, TCRbeta repertoire diversity was lower in IBD patients than in their healthy co-twins. Fewer clonotypes were shared with other individuals by IBD patients than by healthy twins, most markedly in patients showing signs of disease activity. The analysis was unable to tell different T cell subtypes apart. The results gave no support for a single strong signal or clonotype linked to IBD. Repertoire similarity did not differ between concordant and discordant twins, possibly due to limited statistical power. Differing immunosuppressive treatments among patients may have added background noise and inter-individual variability to the repertoires.

From its cysteine to its phenylalanine, the CDR3 spans 15 amino acids. DNA is not recorded here. For CDR1 and CDR2, the germline V gene lists SGHTA and FQGNSA. This TCR came from a human donor with ulcerative colitis or Crohn's disease, or a healthy co-twin of an affected twin (not recorded which). Recombination joined TRBV7-2 with TRBJ1-4. Sequences were obtained from blood. The CDR3 sequence is CATKERKGTNEKLFF.